A single T cell receptor beta chain is shown here with its context. This sample is part of a study of blood T cell repertoires in COVID-19. Profiled with immunoSEQ multiplex PCR; TCRdb holds only in-frame clones, not every one. The sample comprises 300,000 to 350,000 clones, around nine tenths of which are singletons, and roughly a tenth rests with the top ten. This receptor was identified in a woman in her 30s who had recovered from COVID-19. Sequencing was carried out using PBMCs or T cells enriched from blood (not recorded which).

This chain's CDR3 is CASSGRRGGPPGANVLTF. The CDR3 DNA reads TGTGCCAGCAGCGGCAGACGAGGGGGCCCCCCTGGGGCCAACGTCCTGACTTTC. The chain combines TRBV11-2 with TRBJ2-6; 7 bases fit TRBD1. Germline CDR1 reads SGHAT; CDR2 reads FQNNGV. V shed 5 bases, J shed 2 bases, and the junction held 12 bases outside the gene matches. This CDR3 region has 18 residues.